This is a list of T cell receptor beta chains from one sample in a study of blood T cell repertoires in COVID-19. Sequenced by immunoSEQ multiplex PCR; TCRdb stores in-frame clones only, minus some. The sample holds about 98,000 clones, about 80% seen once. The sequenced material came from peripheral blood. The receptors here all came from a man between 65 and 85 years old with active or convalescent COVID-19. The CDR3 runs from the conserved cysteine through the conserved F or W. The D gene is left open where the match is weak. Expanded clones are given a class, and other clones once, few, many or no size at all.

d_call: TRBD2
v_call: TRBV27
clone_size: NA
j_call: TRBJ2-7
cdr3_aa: CASSFGLAGGTHEQYF
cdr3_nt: TGTGCCAGCAGTTTTGGCCTAGCGGGGGGAACCCACGAGCAGTACTTC

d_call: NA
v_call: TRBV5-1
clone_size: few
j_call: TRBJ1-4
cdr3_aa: CASSLESGNEKLFF
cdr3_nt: TGCGCCAGCAGCTTGGAAAGCGGAAATGAAAAACTGTTTTTT

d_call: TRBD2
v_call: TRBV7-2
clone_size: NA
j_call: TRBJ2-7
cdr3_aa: CASSLAGGGAYEQYF
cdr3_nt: TGTGCCAGCAGCTTAGCTGGCGGGGGGGCCTACGAGCAGTACTTC

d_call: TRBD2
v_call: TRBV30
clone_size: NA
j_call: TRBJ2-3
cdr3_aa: CACLAGGADTQYF
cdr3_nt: TGTGCCTGCCTAGCGGGGGGGGCAGATACGCAGTATTTT

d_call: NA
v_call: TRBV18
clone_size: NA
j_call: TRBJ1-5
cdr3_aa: CASSLRQRNQPQHF
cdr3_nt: TGTGCCAGCTCACTACGACAGAGAAATCAGCCCCAGCATTTT

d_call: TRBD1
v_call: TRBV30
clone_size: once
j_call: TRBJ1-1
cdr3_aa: CAWSTARGRAFF
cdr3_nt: TGTGCCTGGAGTACCGCTAGGGGGCGGGCTTTCTTT

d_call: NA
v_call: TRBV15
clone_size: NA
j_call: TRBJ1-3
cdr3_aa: CASAEGHLSGNTIYF
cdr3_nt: TGTGCCAGCGCGGAAGGCCACCTCTCTGGAAACACCATATATTTT

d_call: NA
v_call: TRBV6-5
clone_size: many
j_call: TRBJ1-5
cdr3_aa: CASSDRQYSNQPQHF
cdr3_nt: TGTGCCAGCAGCGACCGACAGTATAGCAATCAGCCCCAGCATTTT

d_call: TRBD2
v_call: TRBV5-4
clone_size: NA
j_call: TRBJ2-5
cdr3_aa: CASRTTKRGGRETQYF
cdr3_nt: TGTGCCAGCAGAACCACGAAGCGGGGGGGCCGGGAGACCCAGTACTTC

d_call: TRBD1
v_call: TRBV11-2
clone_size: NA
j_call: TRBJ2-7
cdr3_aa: CASSLTRTGGNPQYF
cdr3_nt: TGTGCCAGCAGCTTAACCCGGACAGGTGGGAACCCCCAGTACTTC

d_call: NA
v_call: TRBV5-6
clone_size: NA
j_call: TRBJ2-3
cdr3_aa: CASILAGSDTQYF
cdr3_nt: NA

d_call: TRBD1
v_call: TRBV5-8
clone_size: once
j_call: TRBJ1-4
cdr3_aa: CASSPGQGNEKLFF
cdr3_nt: TGTGCCAGCAGCCCGGGACAGGGGAATGAAAAACTGTTTTTT

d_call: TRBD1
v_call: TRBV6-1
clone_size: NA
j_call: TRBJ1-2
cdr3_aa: CASSDPGQGTYGYTF
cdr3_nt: TGTGCCAGCAGTGACCCGGGACAGGGGACCTATGGCTACACCTTC

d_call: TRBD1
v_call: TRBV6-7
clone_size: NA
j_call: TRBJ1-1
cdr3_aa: CASSNRDRVNTEAFF
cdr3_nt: TGTGCCAGCAGTAACCGGGACAGGGTGAACACTGAAGCTTTCTTT

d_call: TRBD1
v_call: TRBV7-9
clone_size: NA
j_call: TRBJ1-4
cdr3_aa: CASSKGTGLDEKLFF
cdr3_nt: TGTGCCAGCAGCAAAGGGACAGGGTTGGATGAAAAACTGTTTTTT

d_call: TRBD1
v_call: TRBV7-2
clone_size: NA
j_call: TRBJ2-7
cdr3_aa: CASSPDRYEQYF
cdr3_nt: TGTGCCAGCAGCCCGGACAGGTACGAGCAGTACTTC

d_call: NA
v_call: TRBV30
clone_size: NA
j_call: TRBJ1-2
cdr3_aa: CAWSVLPERGYTF
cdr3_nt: TGTGCCTGGAGTGTACTGCCAGAGCGTGGCTACACCTTC

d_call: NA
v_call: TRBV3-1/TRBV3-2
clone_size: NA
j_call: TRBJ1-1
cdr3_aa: CASSQVTTQAFF
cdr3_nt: TGTGCCAGCAGCCAAGTAACGACACAAGCTTTCTTT

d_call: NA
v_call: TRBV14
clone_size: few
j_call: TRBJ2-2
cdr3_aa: CASSPFRQAYTGELFF
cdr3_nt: TGTGCCAGCAGCCCGTTCAGACAGGCTTACACCGGGGAGCTGTTTTTT

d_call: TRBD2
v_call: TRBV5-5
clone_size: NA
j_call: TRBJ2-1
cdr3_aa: CASRTSSGRYNEQFF
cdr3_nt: TGTGCCAGCCGGACTAGCTCCGGTCGATACAATGAGCAGTTCTTC

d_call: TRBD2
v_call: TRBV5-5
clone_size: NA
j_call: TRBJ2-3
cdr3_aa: CASSVAGVNTDTQYF
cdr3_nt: TGTGCCAGCAGTGTAGCGGGCGTTAACACAGATACGCAGTATTTT

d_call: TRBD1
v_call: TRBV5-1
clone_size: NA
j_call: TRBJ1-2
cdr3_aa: CASSLGGEKYGYTF
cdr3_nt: TGCGCCAGCAGCCTAGGGGGCGAGAAATATGGCTACACCTTC

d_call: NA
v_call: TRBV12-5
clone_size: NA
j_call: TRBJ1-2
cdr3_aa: CASGLVKDSAYGYTF
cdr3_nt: TGTGCTAGTGGTTTGGTAAAGGACAGCGCTTATGGCTACACCTTC

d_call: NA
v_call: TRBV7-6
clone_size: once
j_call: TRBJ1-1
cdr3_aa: CASSSRIEGNTEAFF
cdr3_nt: TGTGCCAGCAGCTCGCGTATAGAGGGGAACACTGAAGCTTTCTTT

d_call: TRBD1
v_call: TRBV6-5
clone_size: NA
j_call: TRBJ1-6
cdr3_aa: CASSSLTGRNSPLHF
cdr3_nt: TGTGCCAGCAGTTCACTGACAGGGAGGAATTCACCCCTCCACTTT

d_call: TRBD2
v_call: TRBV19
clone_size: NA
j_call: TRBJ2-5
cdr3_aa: CASSEGGRGGSGETQYF
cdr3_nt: TGTGCCAGTAGTGAAGGTGGTCGCGGGGGGTCAGGAGAGACCCAGTACTTC

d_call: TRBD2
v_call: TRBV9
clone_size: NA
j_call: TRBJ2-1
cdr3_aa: CASSISGSSSYNEQFF
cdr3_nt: TGTGCCAGCAGCATTAGCGGGTCAAGCTCCTACAATGAGCAGTTCTTC

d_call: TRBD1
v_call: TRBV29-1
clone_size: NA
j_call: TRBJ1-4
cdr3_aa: CSVKQGTTNEKLFF
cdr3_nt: TGCAGCGTAAAACAGGGGACAACTAATGAAAAACTGTTTTTT

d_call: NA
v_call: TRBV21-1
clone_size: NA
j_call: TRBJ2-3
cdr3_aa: CASSNRDCKFTDTQYF
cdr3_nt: TGTGCCAGCTCGAACCGGGACTGCAAATTCACAGATACGCAGTATTTT

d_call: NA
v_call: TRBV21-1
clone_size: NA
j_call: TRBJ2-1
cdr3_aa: CASSALLTSWSFDEQFF
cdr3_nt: TGTGCCAGCAGCGCCCTTTTGACTAGTTGGTCGTTCGATGAGCAGTTCTTC

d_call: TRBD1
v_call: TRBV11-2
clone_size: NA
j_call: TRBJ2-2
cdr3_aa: CASSLAIRDRGRTGELFF
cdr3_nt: TGTGCCAGCAGCTTAGCTATCCGGGACAGGGGGCGGACCGGGGAGCTGTTTTTT

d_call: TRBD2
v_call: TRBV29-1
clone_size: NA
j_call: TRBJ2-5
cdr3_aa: CSVELAGGRETQYF
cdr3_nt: TGCAGCGTAGAGCTAGCGGGGGGCAGGGAGACCCAGTACTTC

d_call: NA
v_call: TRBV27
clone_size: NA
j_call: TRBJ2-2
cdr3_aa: CASRRDTGELFF
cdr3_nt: TGTGCCAGCAGGAGGGACACCGGGGAGCTGTTTTTT

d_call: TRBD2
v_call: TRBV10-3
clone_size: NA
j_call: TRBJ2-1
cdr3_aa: CAISEGAGGYNEQFF
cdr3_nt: TGTGCCATCAGTGAGGGAGCGGGGGGCTACAATGAGCAGTTCTTC

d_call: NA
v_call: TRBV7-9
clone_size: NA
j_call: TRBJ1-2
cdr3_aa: CASSFTGHNYGYTF
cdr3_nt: TGTGCCAGCAGCTTTACGGGACACAACTATGGCTACACCTTC

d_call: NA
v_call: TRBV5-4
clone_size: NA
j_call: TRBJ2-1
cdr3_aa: CASSPAGRNNEQFF
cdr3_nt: TGTGCCAGCAGCCCGGCGGGCCGGAACAATGAGCAGTTCTTC

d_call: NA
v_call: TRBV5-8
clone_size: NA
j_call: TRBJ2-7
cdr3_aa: CASSLAPSAGTYEQYF
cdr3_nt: TGTGCCAGCAGCTTGGCCCCCTCTGCAGGGACCTACGAGCAGTACTTC

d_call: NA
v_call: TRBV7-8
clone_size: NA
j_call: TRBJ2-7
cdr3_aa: CASSPVLNYEQYF
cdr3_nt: TGTGCCAGCAGCCCAGTCTTGAACTACGAGCAGTACTTC

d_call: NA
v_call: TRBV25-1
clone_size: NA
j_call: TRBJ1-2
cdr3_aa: CASSLQGFGYTF
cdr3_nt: TGTGCCAGCAGTCTACAGGGTTTTGGCTACACCTTC

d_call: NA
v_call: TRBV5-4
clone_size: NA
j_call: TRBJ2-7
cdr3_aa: CASSLTGSYEQYF
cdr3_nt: TGTGCCAGCAGCTTGACTGGCTCCTACGAGCAGTACTTC

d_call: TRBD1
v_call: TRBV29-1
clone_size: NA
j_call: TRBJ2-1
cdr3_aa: CSVVGQGKYEQFF
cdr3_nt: TGCAGCGTTGTAGGACAGGGGAAATATGAGCAGTTCTTC

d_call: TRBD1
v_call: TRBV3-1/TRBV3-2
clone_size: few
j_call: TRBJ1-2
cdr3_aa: CASSQVASGRGPAYGYTF
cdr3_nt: TGTGCCAGCAGCCAAGTAGCCTCGGGCAGGGGGCCTGCCTATGGCTACACCTTC

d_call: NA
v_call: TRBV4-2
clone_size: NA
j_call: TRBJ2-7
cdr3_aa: CASSQARGYEQYF
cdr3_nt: TGTGCCAGCAGCCAAGCCAGGGGCTACGAGCAGTACTTC

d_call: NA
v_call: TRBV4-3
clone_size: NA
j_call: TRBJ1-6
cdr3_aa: CASRKNMEGSPLHF
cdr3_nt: TGCGCCAGCAGAAAAAACATGGAGGGGTCACCCCTCCACTTT

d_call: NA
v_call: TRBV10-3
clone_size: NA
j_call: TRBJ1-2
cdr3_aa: CAISGDWPPNYGYTF
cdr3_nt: TGTGCCATCAGTGGGGACTGGCCCCCTAACTATGGCTACACCTTC

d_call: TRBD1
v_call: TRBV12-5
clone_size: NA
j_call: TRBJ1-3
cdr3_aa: CASGGQATGNTIYF
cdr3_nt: TGTGCTAGTGGGGGACAGGCCACTGGAAACACCATATATTTT

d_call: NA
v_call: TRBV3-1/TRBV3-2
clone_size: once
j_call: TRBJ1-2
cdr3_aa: CASSLDILYGYTF
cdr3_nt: TGTGCCAGCAGCCTGGACATACTCTATGGCTACACCTTC

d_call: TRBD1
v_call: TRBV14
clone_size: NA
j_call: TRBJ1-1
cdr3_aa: CASSQQGARTEAFF
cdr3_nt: TGTGCCAGCAGCCAACAGGGGGCGAGGACTGAAGCTTTCTTT

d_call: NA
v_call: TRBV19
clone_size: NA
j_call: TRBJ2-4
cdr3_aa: CAAQGAKNIQYF
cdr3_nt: TGTGCCGCACAGGGAGCCAAAAACATTCAGTACTTC